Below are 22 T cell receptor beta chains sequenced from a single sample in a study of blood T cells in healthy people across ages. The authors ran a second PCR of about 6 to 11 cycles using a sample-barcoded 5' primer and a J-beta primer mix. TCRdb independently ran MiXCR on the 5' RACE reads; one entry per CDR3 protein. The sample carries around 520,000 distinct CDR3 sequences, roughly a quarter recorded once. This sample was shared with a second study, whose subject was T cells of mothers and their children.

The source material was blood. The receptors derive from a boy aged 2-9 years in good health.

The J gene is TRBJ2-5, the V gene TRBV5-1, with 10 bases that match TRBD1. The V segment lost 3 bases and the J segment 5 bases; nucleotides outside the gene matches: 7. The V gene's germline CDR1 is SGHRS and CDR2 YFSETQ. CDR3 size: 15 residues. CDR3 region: CASSWMDRGGETQYF. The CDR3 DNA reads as TGCGCCAGCAGCTGGATGGACAGGGGGGGGGAGACCCAGTACTTC.

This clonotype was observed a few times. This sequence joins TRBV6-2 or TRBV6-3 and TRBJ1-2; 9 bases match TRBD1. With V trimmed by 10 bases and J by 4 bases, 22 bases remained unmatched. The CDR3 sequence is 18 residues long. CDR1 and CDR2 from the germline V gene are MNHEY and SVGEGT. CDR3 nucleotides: TGTGCCACCCGACTCCTCACAGGGGGCGTTCGTTTCAGCTATGGCTACACCTTC. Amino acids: CATRLLTGGVRFSYGYTF.

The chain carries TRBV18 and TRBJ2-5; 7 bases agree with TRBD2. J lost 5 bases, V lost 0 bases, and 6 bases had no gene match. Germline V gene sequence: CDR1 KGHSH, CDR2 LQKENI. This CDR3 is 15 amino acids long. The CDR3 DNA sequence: TGTGCCAGCTCACCACCGAAGGCGGGAGCTGAGACCCAGTACTTC. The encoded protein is CASSPPKAGAETQYF.

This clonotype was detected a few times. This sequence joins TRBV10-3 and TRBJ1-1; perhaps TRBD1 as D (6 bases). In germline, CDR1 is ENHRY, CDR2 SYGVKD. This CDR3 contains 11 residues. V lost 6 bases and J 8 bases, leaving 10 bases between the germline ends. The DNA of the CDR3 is TGTGCCATCAGGGCCGGGACAGAAGCTTTCTTT. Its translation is CAIRAGTEAFF.

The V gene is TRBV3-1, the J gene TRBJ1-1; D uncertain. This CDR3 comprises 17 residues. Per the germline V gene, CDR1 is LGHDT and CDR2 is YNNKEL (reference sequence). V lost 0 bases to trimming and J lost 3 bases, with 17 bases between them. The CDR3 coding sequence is TGTGCCAGCAGCCAAGATAACTGGGCAGTGCGGGACACTGAAGCTTTCTTT. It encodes CASSQDNWAVRDTEAFF.

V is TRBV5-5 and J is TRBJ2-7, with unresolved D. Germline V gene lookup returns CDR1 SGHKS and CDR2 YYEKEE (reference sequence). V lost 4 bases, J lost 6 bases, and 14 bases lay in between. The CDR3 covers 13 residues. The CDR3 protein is CASSPGLSREQYF. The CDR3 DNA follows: TGTGCCAGCAGCCCGGGCCTATCCCGCGAGCAGTACTTC. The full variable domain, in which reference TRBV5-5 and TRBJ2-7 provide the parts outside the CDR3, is DAGVTQSPTHLIKTRGQQVTLRCSPISGHKSVSWYQQVLGQGPQFIFQYYEKEERGRGNFPDRFSARQFPNYSSELNVNALLLGDSALYLCASSPGLSREQYFGPGTRLTVT.

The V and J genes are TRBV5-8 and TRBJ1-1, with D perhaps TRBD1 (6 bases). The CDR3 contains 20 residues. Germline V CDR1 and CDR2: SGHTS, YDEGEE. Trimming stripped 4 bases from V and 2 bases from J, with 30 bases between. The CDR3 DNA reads TGTGCCAGCAGCCCTCGGAGGTTAATGACGGGGGCGCGAAGCAACACTGAAGCTTTCTTT. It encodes CASSPRRLMTGARSNTEAFF.

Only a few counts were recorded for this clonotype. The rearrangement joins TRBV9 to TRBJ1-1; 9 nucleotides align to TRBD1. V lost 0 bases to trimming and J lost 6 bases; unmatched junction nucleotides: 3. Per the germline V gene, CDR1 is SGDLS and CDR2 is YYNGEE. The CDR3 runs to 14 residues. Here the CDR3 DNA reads TGTGCCAGCAGCGTAGGGGGACAGGGATCTGAAGCTTTCTTT. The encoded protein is CASSVGGQGSEAFF. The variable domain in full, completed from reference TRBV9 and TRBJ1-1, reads DSGVTQTPKHLITATGQRVTLRCSPRSGDLSVYWYQQSLDQGLQFLIQYYNGEERAKGNILERFSAQQFPDLHSELNLSSLELGDSALYFCASSVGGQGSEAFFGQGTRLTVV.

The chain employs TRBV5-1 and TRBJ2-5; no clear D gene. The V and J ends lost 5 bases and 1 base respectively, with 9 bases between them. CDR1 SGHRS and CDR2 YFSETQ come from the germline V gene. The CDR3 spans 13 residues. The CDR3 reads CASRVWTQETQYF. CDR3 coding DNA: TGCGCCAGCAGGGTATGGACCCAAGAGACCCAGTACTTC.

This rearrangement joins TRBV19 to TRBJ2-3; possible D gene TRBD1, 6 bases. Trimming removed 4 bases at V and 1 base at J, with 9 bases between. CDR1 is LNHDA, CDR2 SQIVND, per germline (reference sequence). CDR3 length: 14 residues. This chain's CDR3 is CASSRRQGTDTQYF. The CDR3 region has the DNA TGTGCCAGTAGTAGACGACAGGGCACAGATACGCAGTATTTT.

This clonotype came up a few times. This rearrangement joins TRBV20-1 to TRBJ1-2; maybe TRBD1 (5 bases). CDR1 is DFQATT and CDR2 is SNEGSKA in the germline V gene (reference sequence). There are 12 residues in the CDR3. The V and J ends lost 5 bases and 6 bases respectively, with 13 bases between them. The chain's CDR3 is CSASGPGDGYTF. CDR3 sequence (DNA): TGCAGTGCTTCGGGTCCGGGGGATGGCTACACCTTC.

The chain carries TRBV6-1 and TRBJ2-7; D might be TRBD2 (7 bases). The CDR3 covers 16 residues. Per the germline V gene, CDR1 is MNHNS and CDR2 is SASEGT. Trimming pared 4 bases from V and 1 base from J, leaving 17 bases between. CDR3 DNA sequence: TGTGCCAGCAGTGCCCCCGGGGGGCGGTCATCCTACGAGCAGTACTTC. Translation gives CASSAPGGRSSYEQYF.

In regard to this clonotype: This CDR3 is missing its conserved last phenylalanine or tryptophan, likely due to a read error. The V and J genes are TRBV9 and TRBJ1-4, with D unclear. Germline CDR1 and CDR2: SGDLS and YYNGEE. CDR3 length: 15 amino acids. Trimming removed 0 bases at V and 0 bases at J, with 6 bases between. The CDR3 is CASSVGGSTNEKLFV. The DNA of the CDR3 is TGTGCCAGCAGCGTAGGTGGCTCAACTAATGAAAAACTGTTTGTT.

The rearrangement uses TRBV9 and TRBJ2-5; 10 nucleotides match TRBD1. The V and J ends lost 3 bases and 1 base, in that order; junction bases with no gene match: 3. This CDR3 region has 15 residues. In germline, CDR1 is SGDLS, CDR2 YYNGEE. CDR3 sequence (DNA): TGTGCCAGCAGCGCCGGGACAGGGGCCCAAGAGACCCAGTACTTC. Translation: CASSAGTGAQETQYF.

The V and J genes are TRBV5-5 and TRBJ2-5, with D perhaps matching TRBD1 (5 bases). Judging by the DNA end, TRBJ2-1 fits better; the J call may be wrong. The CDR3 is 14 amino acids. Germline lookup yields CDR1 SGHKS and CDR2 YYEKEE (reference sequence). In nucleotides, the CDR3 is TGTGCCAGCAGCTTGAGGGGTCAAGGGAATGAGCAGTTCTTC. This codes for CASSLRGQGNEQFF.

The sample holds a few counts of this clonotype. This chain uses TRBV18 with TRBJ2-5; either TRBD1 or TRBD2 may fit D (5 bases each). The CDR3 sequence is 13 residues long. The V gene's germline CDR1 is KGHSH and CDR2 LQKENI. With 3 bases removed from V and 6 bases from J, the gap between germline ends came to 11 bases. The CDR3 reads CASSPGVEKTQYF. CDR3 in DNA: TGTGCCAGCTCACCGGGGGTGGAAAAGACCCAGTACTTC.

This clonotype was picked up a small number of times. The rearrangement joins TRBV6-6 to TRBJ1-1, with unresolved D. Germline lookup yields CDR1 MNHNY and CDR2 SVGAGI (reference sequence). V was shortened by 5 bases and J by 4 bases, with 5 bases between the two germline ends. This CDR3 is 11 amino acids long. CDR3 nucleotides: TGTGCCAGCAGTACTATCACTGAAGCTTTCTTT. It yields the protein CASSTITEAFF.

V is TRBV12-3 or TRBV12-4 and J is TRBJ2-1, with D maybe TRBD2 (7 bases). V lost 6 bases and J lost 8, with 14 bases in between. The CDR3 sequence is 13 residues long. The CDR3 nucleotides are TGTGCCAGCAGAGGACAGCTAGCGGATGAGCAGTTCTTC. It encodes CASRGQLADEQFF.

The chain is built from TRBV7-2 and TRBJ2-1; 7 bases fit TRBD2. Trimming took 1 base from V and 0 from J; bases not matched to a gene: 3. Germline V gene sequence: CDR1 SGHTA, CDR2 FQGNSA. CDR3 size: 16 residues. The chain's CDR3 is CASSLGLAVSYNEQFF. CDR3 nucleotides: TGTGCCAGCAGCTTAGGGCTAGCGGTCTCCTACAATGAGCAGTTCTTC.

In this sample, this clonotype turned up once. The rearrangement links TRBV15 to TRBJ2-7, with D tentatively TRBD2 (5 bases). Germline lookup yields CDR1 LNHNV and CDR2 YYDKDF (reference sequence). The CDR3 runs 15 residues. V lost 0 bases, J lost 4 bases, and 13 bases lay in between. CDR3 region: CATSRDFGVLYEQYF. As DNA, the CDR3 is TGTGCCACCAGCAGAGATTTCGGGGTTTTGTACGAGCAGTACTTC.

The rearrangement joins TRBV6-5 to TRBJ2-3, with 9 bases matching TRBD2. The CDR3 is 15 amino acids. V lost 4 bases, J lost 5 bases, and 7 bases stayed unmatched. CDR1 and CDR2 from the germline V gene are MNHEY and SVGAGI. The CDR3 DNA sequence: TGTGCCAGCAGTTTCGCCCTAGCGGGGAGAGATACGCAGTATTTT. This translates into CASSFALAGRDTQYF.

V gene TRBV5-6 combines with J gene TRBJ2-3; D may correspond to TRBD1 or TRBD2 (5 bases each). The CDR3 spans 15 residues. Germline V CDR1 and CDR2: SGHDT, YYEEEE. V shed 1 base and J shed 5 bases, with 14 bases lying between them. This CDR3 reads CASSLQEGLGDTQYF. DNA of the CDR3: TGTGCCAGCAGCTTGCAAGAGGGGTTAGGAGATACGCAGTATTTT. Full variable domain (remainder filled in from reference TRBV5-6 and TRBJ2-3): DAGVTQSPTHLIKTRGQQVTLRCSPKSGHDTVSWYQQALGQGPQFIFQYYEEEERQRGNFPDRFSGHQFPNYSSELNVNALLLGDSALYLCASSLQEGLGDTQYFGPGTRLTVL.